The 19 T cell receptor beta chains below were found in one sample sequenced in a study of blood T cells in healthy people across ages. A second PCR of 7 to 11 cycles used a sample-barcoded 5' primer and a J-beta primer mix. TCRdb re-called the 5' RACE reads through MiXCR, storing one row per CDR3 protein. The sample lists 710,000 or so distinct CDR3 sequences; about a third were seen once. The sequencing sample was made of blood. These receptors were collected from a woman aged 80 or over in good health.

The sample holds a few counts of this clonotype. This chain links TRBV7-2 with TRBJ1-6; D is unresolved. V lost 1 base, J lost 7 bases, and 14 bases lay in between. The CDR3 spans 16 residues. From germline, CDR1 is SGHTA and CDR2 FQGNSA. The CDR3 sequence: CASSLGGPPSNSPLHF. CDR3 bases: TGTGCCAGCAGCTTAGGGGGTCCGCCATCAAATTCACCCCTCCACTTT.

Here the CDR3 DNA reads TGTGCCAGCAGCCCCCCCGGGGGGTGTCAGCCCCAGCATTTT. This sequence encodes CASSPPGGCQPQHF. V is TRBV7-2 and J is TRBJ1-5; a possible D gene is TRBD1 (5 bases). V was pared by 5 bases and J by 6 bases, with 14 bases between. The CDR3 spans 14 residues. Germline CDR1 and CDR2: SGHTA and FQGNSA.

This clonotype was seen more than once but under ten times. V is TRBV25-1 and J is TRBJ1-4; D remains unclear. This CDR3 is 20 amino acids long. The ends were cut back, 6 bases at V and 0 bases at J, with 26 bases in the middle. Germline values: CDR1 MGHDK, CDR2 SYGVNS. The chain's CDR3 is CASSGRRAEVGSATNEKLFF. For the CDR3, the DNA is TGTGCCAGCAGCGGACGAAGGGCCGAAGTAGGGTCCGCAACTAATGAAAAACTGTTTTTT.

This clonotype was detected many times. The CDR3 region has the DNA TGTGCCAGCAAAAGACTAGCGGGGGCAAATGAGCAGTTCTTC. It codes for CASKRLAGANEQFF. The chain couples TRBV6-1 to TRBJ2-1; 12 bases align to TRBD2. This CDR3 comprises 14 residues. J gave up 7 bases and V 7 bases, and 5 bases lay outside the gene matches. Germline V gene lookup returns CDR1 MNHNS and CDR2 SASEGT.

As regards this clonotype: This could be a read error, since a much larger clone is one nucleotide away. The gene calls are TRBV6-5 and TRBJ2-1; no definite D call. The CDR3 consists of 11 residues. Germline V CDR1 and CDR2: MNHEY, SVGAGI. V lost 8 bases and J 13 bases, leaving 15 bases between the germline ends. For the CDR3, the DNA is TGTGCCAGCTCCGGGCAAGAGACCCAGTTCTTC. It yields the protein CASSGQETQFF.

This clonotype was recorded at least ten times. The chain has TRBV6-5 and TRBJ1-2, with D perhaps TRBD1 (5 bases). V gave up 4 bases and J gave up 8 bases, with 14 bases separating them. Germline-derived CDR1 and CDR2 are MNHEY and SVGAGI. This CDR3 is built from 13 residues. The CDR3 here is CASSSLLPGGYTF. The CDR3 DNA follows: TGTGCCAGCAGTTCACTTCTTCCAGGGGGCTACACCTTC.

This sequence joins TRBV7-9 and TRBJ1-5, with D unresolved. V lost 4 bases and J 3 bases, leaving 7 bases between the germline ends. This CDR3 spans 13 amino acids. Per the germline V gene, CDR1 is SEHNR and CDR2 is FQNEAQ (reference sequence). The CDR3 nucleotides read TGTGCCAGCAGCTCAGAGGTCAATCAGCCCCAGCATTTT. This gives the protein CASSSEVNQPQHF.

J is TRBJ2-5 and V is TRBV7-2, with unresolved D. The CDR3 spans 14 residues. The germline gives CDR1 SGHTA, CDR2 FQGNSA. Trimming cost V 4 bases and J 8 bases, with 17 bases left between them. The CDR3 spells CASSSWRGWDTQYF. DNA for the CDR3: TGTGCCAGCAGCTCCTGGCGTGGGTGGGATACCCAGTACTTC. Using reference TRBV7-2 and TRBJ2-5 for the parts outside the CDR3, the full variable domain is GAGVSQSPSNKVTEKGKDVELRCDPISGHTALYWYRQSLGQGLEFLIYFQGNSAPDKSGLPSDRFSAERTGGSVSTLTIQRTQQEDSAVYLCASSSWRGWDTQYFGPGTRLLVL.

This clonotype was detected only a few times. The chain joins TRBV27 to TRBJ1-6, with a tentative D call TRBD1 (6 bases). The CDR3 contains 20 residues. Germline loops: CDR1 MNHEY, CDR2 SMNVEV (reference sequence). V was pared by 2 bases and J by 1 base, with 21 bases between. This CDR3 is CASSLGPPGEGASYNSPLHF. Written as DNA, the CDR3 is TGTGCCAGCAGTTTAGGTCCCCCAGGGGAAGGAGCATCCTATAATTCACCCCTCCACTTT.

This clonotype was seen more than once but under ten times. One end of the junction fails to match germline, which may point to a read error. This rearrangement joins TRBV7-2 to TRBJ2-6; D is possibly TRBD1 or TRBD2 (6 bases each). The CDR3 has 15 amino acids. Per the germline V gene, CDR1 is SGHTA and CDR2 is FQGNSA. This CDR3 reads CASSLGGSGANVRTF. DNA of the CDR3: TGTGCCAGCAGCCTGGGGGGCTCTGGGGCCAACGTCCGGACTTTC.

This clonotype appeared many times. Sequence at one end of the junction differs from germline and may be a read error. CDR3 region: CASSSPGTSGGVSSYIEQFF. CDR3 bases: TGTGCCAGCAGCTCCCCCGGGACTAGCGGGGGGGTCAGCTCCTACATTGAGCAGTTCTTC. V is TRBV7-3 and J is TRBJ2-1, with 16 bases matching TRBD2. The germline V gene has CDR1 SGHTA and CDR2 FQGTGA. The CDR3 spans 20 residues.

To note about this clonotype: This may stem from a read error, because a much larger clone lies one nucleotide away. This chain links TRBV5-1 with TRBJ2-3, with D tentatively TRBD1 (5 bases). The CDR3 runs 15 residues. Germline-derived CDR1 and CDR2 are SGHRS and YFSETQ. The CDR3, as DNA: TGCGCCAGCGGCTTGGTTGGGGCTAGCACAGATACGCAGTATTTT. Its translation: CASGLVGASTDTQYF.

This clonotype was counted many times. A much larger clone sits a single nucleotide away, making a read error possible. The rearrangement joins TRBV7-9 to TRBJ2-5; D ambiguous. Germline V lookup: CDR1 SEHNR, CDR2 FQNEAQ (reference sequence). This CDR3 contains 14 residues. V dropped 3 bases and J dropped 11 bases, with 19 bases sitting between them. As DNA, the CDR3 is TGTGCCAGCAGCTTCGGAGTCTCGGCGAATGAGCAGTACTTC. Translating gives CASSFGVSANEQYF.

This clonotype was seen many times. The chain couples TRBV12-3 or TRBV12-4 to TRBJ1-2; TRBD1 agrees at 11 bases. Trimming took 6 bases from V and 8 from J; bases not matched to a gene: 8. CDR3 length: 14 amino acids. The CDR3 loop reads CASSLGGQGGGYTF. CDR3 nucleotides: TGTGCCAGCAGCCTTGGGGGACAGGGGGGCGGCTACACCTTC.

This clonotype was seen many times. The chain links TRBV29-1 to TRBJ1-2, with 7 bases lining up with TRBD1. CDR1 and CDR2 from the germline V gene are SQVTM and ANQGSEA. The CDR3 has 15 residues. Trimming took 1 base from V and 5 from J; bases not matched to a gene: 10. The CDR3 loop is CSVEVEGAWRYGYTF. In nucleotides, the CDR3 is TGCAGCGTTGAAGTGGAGGGGGCGTGGAGGTATGGCTACACCTTC. The complete variable domain, with remaining parts taken from reference TRBV29-1 and TRBJ1-2, reads SAVISQKPSRDICQRGTSLTIQCQVDSQVTMMFWYRQQPGQSLTLIATANQGSEATYESGFVIDKFPISRPNLTFSTLTVSNMSPEDSSIYLCSVEVEGAWRYGYTFGSGTRLTVV.

This clonotype was counted between two and nine times. With a much larger clone just one base away, this may be a read error. V is TRBV5-1 and J is TRBJ2-3; 7 positions match TRBD1. Trimming at V came to 8 bases and at J to 4 bases, leaving 19 bases not matched to a gene. This CDR3 has 17 residues. Looked up from germline, CDR1 is SGHRS and CDR2 is YFSETQ. CDR3 amino acids: CARSPGNDRVFADTQYF. CDR3 coding DNA: TGCGCCAGAAGCCCTGGAAACGACAGGGTATTCGCAGATACGCAGTATTTT.

The chain couples TRBV20-1 to TRBJ2-3, with 10 bases that match TRBD1. V shed 2 bases, J shed 0 bases, and the junction held 14 bases outside the gene matches. CDR1 and CDR2 from the germline V gene are DFQATT and SNEGSKA (reference sequence). The CDR3 contains 19 residues. CDR3 nucleotide sequence: TGCAGTGCTAGATCTAGTCGGGACAGGGGTTTCGCTAGCACAGATACGCAGTATTTT. The encoded protein is CSARSSRDRGFASTDTQYF.

In its sample, this clonotype was seen many times. A read error is possible here, since a much larger clone lies one base away. This chain connects TRBV18 to TRBJ2-5, with 9 nucleotides matching TRBD1. The V segment lost 1 base and the J segment 11 bases; nucleotides outside the gene matches: 14. This CDR3 has 16 amino acids. Germline CDR1 and CDR2: KGHSH and LQKENI. CDR3 loop: CASSPLDRGKVNEQYF. The CDR3 nucleotides are TGTGCCAGCTCACCACTCGACAGGGGGAAGGTCAATGAGCAGTACTTC.

The table lists this clonotype with many counts. The chain uses TRBV4-3 and TRBJ2-1; 9 positions agree with TRBD2. The V and J ends lost 4 bases and 9 bases, in that order; junction bases with no gene match: 7. The germline CDR1 and CDR2 sequences are LGHNA and YSLEER. This CDR3 comprises 14 residues. DNA of the CDR3: TGCGCCAGCAGCCCCTCGGTGCGGGGGGGTGAGCAGTTCTTC. Translating it yields CASSPSVRGGEQFF.